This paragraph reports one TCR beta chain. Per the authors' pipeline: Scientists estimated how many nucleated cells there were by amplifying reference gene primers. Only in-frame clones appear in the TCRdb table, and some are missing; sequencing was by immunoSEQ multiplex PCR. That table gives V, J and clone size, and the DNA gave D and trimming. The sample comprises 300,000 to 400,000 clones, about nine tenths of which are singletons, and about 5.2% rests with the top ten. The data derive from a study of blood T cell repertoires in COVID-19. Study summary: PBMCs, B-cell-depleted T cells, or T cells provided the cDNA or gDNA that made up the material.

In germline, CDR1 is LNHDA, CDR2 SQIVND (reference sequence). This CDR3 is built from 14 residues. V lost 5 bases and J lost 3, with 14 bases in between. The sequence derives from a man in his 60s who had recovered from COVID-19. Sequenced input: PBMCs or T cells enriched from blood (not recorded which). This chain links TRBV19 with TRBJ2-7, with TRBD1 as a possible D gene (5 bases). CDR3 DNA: TGTGCCAGTAGTTCCAGGGCCCTCAACTACGAGCAGTACTTC. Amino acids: CASSSRALNYEQYF.